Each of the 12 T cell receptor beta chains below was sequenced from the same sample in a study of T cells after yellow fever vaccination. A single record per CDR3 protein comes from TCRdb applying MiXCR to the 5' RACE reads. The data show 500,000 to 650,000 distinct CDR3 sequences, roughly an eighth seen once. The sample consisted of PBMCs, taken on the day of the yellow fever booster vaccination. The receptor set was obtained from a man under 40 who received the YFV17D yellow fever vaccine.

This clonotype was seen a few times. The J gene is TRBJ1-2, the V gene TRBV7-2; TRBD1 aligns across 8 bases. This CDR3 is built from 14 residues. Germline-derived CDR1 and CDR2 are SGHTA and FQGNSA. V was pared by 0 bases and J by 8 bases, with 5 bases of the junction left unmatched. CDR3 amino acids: CASSLARAGGGYTF. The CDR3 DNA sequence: TGTGCCAGCAGCTTAGCGCGCGCAGGGGGCGGCTACACCTTC.

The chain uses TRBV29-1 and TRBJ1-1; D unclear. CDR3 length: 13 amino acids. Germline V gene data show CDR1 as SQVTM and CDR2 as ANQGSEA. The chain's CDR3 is CSAGVGSFTEAFF. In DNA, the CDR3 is TGCAGTGCGGGAGTGGGAAGCTTCACTGAAGCTTTCTTT.

The CDR3 region has the DNA TGTGCCAGCAGCCAACCTCTAGCGGGAGATGACAATGAGCAGTTCTTC. This codes for CASSQPLAGDDNEQFF. This chain joins TRBV4-2 and TRBJ2-1, with TRBD2 matching over 10 bases. CDR1 LGHNA and CDR2 YNFKEQ come from the germline V gene. Losses at the gene ends were 2 bases for V and 5 bases for J; bases not matched to a gene: 6. There are 16 residues in the CDR3.

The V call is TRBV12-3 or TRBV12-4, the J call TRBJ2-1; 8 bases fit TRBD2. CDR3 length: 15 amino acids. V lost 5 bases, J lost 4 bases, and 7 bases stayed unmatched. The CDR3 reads CASSVATSVYNEQFF. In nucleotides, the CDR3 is TGTGCCAGCAGTGTGGCGACTAGCGTTTACAATGAGCAGTTCTTC.

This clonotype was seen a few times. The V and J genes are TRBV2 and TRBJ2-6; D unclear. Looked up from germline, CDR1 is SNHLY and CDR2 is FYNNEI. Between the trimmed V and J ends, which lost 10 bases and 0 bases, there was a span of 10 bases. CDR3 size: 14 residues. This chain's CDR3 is CATNDASGANVLTF. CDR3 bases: TGTGCCACCAACGATGCCTCTGGGGCCAACGTCCTGACTTTC.

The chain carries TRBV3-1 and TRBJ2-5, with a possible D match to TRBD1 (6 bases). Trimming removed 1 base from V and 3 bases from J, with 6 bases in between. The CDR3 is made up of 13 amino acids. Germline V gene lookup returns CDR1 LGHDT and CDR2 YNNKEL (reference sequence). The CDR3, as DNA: TGTGCCAGCAGCCAAGGACAGGAAGAGACCCAGTACTTC. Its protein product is CASSQGQEETQYF.

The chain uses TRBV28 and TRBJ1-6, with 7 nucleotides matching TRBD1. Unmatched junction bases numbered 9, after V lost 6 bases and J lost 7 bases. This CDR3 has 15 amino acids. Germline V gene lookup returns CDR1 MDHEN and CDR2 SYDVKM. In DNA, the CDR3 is TGTGCCAGCAGGCTGAGACAGGGTGAAAATTCACCCCTCCACTTT. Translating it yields CASRLRQGENSPLHF.

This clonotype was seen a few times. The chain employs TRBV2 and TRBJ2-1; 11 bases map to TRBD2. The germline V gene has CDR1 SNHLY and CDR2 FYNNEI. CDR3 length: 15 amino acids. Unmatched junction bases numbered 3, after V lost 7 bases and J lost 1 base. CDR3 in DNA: TGTGCCAGCATAAGGACTAGCGGGTCCTACAATGAGCAGTTCTTC. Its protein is CASIRTSGSYNEQFF.

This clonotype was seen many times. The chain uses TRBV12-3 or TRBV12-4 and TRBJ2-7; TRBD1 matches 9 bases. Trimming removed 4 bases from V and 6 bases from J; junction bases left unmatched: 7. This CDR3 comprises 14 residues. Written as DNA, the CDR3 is TGTGCCAGCAGTTGGGACAGGGTCTTGGGCGAGCAGTACTTC. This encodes CASSWDRVLGEQYF.

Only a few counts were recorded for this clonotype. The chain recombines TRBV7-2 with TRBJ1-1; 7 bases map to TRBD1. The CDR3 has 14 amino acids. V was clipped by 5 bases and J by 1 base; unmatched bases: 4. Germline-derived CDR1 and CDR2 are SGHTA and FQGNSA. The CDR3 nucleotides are TGTGCCAGCAGCATAGACAGGGCGAACACTGAAGCTTTCTTT. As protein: CASSIDRANTEAFF.

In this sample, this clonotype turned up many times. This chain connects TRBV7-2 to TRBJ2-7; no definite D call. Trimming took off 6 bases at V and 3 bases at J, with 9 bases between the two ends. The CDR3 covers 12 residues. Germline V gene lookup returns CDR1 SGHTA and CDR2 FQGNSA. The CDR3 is CASRGGGYEQYF. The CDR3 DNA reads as TGTGCCAGCAGGGGCGGCGGCTACGAGCAGTACTTC.

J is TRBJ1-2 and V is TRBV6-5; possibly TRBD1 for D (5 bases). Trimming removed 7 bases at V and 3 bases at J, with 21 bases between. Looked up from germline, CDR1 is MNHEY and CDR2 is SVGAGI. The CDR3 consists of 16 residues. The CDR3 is CASTVGQGAAYYGYTF. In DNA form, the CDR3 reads TGTGCCAGCACAGTGGGGCAGGGTGCCGCCTACTATGGCTACACCTTC.